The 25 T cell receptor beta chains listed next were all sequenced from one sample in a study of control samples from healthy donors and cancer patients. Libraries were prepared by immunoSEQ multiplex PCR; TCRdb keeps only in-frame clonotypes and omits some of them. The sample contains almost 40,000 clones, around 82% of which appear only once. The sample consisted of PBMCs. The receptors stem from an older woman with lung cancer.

The CDR3 reads CASSLRAGHGYTF. The DNA for the CDR3 is TGTGCCAGCAGCCTAAGGGCAGGGCACGGCTACACCTTC. The chain uses TRBV7-8 and TRBJ1-2, with D perhaps TRBD1 (5 bases). This CDR3 region has 13 residues. The germline gives CDR1 SGHVS, CDR2 FQNEAQ. With 5 bases removed from V and 8 bases from J, the gap between germline ends came to 15 bases.

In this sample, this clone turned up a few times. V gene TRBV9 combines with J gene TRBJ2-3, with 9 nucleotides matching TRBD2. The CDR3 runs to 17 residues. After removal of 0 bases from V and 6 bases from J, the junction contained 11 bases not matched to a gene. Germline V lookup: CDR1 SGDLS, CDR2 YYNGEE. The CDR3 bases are TGTGCCAGCAGCGTAGGCCCTCGGGCGGGGGGGTTGGATACGCAGTATTTT. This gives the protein CASSVGPRAGGLDTQYF.

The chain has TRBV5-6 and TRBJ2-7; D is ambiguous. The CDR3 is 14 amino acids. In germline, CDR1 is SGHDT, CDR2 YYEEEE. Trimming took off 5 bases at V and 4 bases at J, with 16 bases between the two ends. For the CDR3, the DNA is TGTGCCAGCAGACTTGGAAAGAATGGGTACGAGCAGTACTTC. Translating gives CASRLGKNGYEQYF.

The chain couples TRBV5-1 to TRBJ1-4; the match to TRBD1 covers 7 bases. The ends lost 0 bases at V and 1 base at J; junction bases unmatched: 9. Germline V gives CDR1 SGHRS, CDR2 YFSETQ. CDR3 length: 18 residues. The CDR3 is CASSLGLRTGVTNEKLFF. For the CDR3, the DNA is TGCGCCAGCAGCTTGGGGCTGCGAACAGGGGTAACTAATGAAAAACTGTTTTTT.

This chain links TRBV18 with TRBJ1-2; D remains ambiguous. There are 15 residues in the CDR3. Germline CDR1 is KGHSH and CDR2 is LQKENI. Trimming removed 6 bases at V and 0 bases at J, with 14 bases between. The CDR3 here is CASSPRSGANYGYTF. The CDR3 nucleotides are TGTGCCAGCTCCCCCCGGAGCGGAGCTAACTATGGCTACACCTTC.

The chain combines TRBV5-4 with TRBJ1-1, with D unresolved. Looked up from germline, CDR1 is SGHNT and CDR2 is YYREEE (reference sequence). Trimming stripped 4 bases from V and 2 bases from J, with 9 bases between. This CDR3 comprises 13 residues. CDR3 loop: CASSVTVNTEAFF. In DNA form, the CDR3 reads TGTGCCAGCAGCGTCACAGTAAACACTGAAGCTTTCTTT.

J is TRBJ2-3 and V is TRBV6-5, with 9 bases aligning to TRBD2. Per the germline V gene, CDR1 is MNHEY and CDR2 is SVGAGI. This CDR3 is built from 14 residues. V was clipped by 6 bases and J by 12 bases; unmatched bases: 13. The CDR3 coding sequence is TGTGCCAGCAGGACCTACACCTTAGCGGGAGATCAGTATTTT. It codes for CASRTYTLAGDQYF.

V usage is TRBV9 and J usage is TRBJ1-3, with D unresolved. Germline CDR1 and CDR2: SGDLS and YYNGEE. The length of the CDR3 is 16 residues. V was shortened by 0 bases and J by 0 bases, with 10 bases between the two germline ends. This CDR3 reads CASSVAQPSSGNTIYF. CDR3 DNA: TGTGCCAGCAGCGTAGCCCAGCCTTCCTCTGGAAACACCATATATTTT. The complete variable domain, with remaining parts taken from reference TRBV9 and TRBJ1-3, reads DSGVTQTPKHLITATGQRVTLRCSPRSGDLSVYWYQQSLDQGLQFLIQYYNGEERAKGNILERFSAQQFPDLHSELNLSSLELGDSALYFCASSVAQPSSGNTIYFGEGSWLTVV.

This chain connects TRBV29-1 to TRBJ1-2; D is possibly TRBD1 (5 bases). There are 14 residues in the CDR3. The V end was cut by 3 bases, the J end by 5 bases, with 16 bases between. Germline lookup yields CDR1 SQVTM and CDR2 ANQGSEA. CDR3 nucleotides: TGCAGCGTTGAGTCGGGGCGGTATAGTTATGGCTACACCTTC. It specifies CSVESGRYSYGYTF.

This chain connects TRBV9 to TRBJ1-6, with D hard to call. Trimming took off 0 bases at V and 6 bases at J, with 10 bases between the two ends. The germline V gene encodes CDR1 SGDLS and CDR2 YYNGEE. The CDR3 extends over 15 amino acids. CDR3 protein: CASSVEGFPNSPLHF. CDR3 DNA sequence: TGTGCCAGCAGCGTAGAGGGATTTCCTAATTCACCCCTCCACTTT.

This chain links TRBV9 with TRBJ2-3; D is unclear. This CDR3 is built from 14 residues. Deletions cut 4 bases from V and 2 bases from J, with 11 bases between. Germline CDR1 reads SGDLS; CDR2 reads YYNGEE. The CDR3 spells CASSTGVSTDTQYF. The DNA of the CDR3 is TGTGCCAGCAGCACCGGCGTATCCACAGATACGCAGTATTTT.

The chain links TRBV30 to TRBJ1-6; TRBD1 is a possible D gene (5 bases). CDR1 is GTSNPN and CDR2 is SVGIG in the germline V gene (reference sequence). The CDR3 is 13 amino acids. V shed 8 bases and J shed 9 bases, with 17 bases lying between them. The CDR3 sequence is CARDREGPSPLHF. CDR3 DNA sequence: TGTGCCCGTGACCGAGAGGGGCCTTCACCCCTCCACTTT.

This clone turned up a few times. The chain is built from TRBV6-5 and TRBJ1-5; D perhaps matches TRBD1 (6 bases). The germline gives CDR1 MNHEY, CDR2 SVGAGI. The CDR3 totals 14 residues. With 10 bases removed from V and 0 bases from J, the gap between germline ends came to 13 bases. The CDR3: CATIKGDSNQPQHF. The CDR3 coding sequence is TGTGCCACCATTAAGGGGGATAGCAATCAGCCCCAGCATTTT.

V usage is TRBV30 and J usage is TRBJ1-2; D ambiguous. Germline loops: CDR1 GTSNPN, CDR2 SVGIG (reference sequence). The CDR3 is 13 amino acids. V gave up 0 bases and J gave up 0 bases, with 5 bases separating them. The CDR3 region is CAWSVPTNYGYTF. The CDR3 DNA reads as TGTGCCTGGAGTGTTCCGACTAACTATGGCTACACCTTC.

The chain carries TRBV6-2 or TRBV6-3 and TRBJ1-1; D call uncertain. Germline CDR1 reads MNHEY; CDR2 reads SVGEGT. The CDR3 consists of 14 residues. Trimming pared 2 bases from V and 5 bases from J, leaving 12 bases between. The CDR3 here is CASSYTRALTEAFF. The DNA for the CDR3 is TGTGCCAGCAGTTACACGAGGGCCCTTACTGAAGCTTTCTTT.

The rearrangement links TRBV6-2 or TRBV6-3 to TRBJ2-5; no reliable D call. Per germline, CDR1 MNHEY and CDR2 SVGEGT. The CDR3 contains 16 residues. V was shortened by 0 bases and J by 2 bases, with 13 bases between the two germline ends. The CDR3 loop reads CASSYSSRAIQETQYF. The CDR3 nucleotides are TGTGCCAGCAGTTACTCGAGTCGGGCCATACAAGAGACCCAGTACTTC.

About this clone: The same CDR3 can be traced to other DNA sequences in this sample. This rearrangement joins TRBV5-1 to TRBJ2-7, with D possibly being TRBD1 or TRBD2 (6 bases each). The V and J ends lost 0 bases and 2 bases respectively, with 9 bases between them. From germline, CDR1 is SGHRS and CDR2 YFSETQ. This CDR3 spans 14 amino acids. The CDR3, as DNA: TGCGCCAGCAGCTTGGCTGGGGGGCCCTACGAGCAGTACTTC. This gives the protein CASSLAGGPYEQYF.

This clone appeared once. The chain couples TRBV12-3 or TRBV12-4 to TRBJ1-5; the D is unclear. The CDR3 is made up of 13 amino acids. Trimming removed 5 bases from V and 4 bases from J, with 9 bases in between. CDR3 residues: CASSQKINQPQHF. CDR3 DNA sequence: TGTGCCAGCAGTCAGAAAATAAATCAGCCCCAGCATTTT.

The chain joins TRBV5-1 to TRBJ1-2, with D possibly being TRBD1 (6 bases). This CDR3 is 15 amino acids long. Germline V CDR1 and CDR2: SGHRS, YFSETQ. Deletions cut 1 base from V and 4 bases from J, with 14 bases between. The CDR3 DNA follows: TGCGCCAGCAGCTTGAACGGGGGCTTGAGCTATGGCTACACCTTC. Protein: CASSLNGGLSYGYTF.

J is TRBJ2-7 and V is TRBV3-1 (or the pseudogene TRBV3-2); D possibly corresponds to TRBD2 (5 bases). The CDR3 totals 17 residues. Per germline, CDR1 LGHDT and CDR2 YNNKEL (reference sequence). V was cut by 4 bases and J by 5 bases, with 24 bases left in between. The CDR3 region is CASSRERDTPRVDEQYF. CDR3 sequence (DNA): TGTGCCAGCAGCCGAGAAAGAGATACCCCGAGGGTAGACGAGCAGTACTTC.

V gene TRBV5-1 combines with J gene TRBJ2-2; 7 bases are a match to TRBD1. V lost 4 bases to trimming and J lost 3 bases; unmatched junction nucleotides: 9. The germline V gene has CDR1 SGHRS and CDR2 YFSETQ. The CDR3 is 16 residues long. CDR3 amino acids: CASSLDRVLDTGELFF. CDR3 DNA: TGCGCCAGCAGCCTTGACAGGGTCCTGGACACCGGGGAGCTGTTTTTT.

As DNA, the CDR3 is TGCAGCGTGGGACAGGGGACCCTCTATGGCTACACCTTC. Protein product: CSVGQGTLYGYTF. The chain links TRBV29-1 to TRBJ1-2; 10 bases are shared with TRBD1. In germline, CDR1 is SQVTM, CDR2 ANQGSEA. V was pared by 6 bases and J by 4 bases, with 5 bases of the junction left unmatched. This CDR3 is 13 amino acids long.

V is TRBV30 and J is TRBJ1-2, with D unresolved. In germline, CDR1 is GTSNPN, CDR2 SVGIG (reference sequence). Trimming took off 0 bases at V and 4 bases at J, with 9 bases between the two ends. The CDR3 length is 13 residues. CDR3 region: CAWSVLEIYGYTF. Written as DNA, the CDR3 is TGTGCCTGGAGTGTACTGGAAATCTATGGCTACACCTTC.

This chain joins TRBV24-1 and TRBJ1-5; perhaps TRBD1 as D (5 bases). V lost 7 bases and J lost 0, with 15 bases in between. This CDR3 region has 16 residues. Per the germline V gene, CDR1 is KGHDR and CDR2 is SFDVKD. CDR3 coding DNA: TGTGCCACCAGAACTAACGGACACAATAGCAATCAGCCCCAGCATTTT. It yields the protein CATRTNGHNSNQPQHF.

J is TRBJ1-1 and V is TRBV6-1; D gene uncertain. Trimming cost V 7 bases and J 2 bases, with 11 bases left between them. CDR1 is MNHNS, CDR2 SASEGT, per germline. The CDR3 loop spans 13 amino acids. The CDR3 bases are TGTGCCAGCACCGCGGGTCTTAACACTGAAGCTTTCTTT. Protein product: CASTAGLNTEAFF.